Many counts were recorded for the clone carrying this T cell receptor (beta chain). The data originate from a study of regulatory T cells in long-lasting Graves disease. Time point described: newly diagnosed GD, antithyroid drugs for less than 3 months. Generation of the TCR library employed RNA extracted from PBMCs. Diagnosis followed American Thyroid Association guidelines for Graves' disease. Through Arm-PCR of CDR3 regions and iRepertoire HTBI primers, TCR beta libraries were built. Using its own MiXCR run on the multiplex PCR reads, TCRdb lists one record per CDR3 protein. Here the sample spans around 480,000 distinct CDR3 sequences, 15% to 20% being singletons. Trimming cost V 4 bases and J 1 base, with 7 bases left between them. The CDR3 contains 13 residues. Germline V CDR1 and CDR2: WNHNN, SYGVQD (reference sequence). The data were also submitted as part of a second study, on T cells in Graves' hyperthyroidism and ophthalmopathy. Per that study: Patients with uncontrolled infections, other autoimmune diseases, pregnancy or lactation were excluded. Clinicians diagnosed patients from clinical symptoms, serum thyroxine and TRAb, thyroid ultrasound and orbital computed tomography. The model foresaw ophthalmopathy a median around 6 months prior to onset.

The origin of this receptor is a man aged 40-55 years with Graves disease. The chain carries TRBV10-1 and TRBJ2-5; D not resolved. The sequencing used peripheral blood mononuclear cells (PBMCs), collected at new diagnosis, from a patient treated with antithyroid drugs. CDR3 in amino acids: CASSVKPQETQYF. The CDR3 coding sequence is TGCGCCAGCAGTGTTAAGCCCCAAGAGACCCAGTACTTC.